The 10 T cell receptor beta chains presented below share a single source sample, sequenced in a study of T cells in Graves' hyperthyroidism and ophthalmopathy. RNA transcripts provided the source from which TCR beta CDR3 regions were amplified. First-round RT-PCR targeting the TCR CDR3 was performed with the HTBI primer set. TCRdb called the multiplex PCR reads again in MiXCR, with one record for every CDR3 protein. The repertoire consists of some 490,000 distinct CDR3 sequences, with roughly 22% occurring once and the leading ten covering 49%. The source material was blood. These receptors all stem from a woman in her seventies with Graves' ophthalmopathy.

This sequence joins TRBV19 and TRBJ1-6; 10 bases map to TRBD1. The V segment lost 5 bases and the J segment 0 bases; nucleotides outside the gene matches: 7. The germline V gene encodes CDR1 LNHDA and CDR2 SQIVND (reference sequence). The CDR3 spans 18 residues. DNA of the CDR3: TGTGCCAGTAGTCCTCGGACAGGGGGAAGCTCCTATAATTCACCCCTCCACTTT. Encoded protein: CASSPRTGGSSYNSPLHF.

The rearrangement links TRBV20-1 to TRBJ1-3; 8 bases line up with TRBD1. The germline V gene has CDR1 DFQATT and CDR2 SNEGSKA (reference sequence). V was pared by 4 bases and J by 0 bases, with 5 bases of the junction left unmatched. The CDR3 is 15 amino acids. The chain's CDR3 is CSATGGPTSGNTIYF. The CDR3, as DNA: TGCAGTGCTACAGGGGGCCCAACCTCTGGAAACACCATATATTTT.

This clonotype was seen many times. The rearrangement uses TRBV27 and TRBJ1-2; unclear D gene. V was shortened by 2 bases and J by 6 bases, with 13 bases between the two germline ends. The CDR3 consists of 14 residues. The germline V gene has CDR1 MNHEY and CDR2 SMNVEV (reference sequence). The CDR3 DNA reads as TGTGCCAGCAGTTTAATCGGCCGGGAGGATGGCTACACCTTC. Protein product: CASSLIGREDGYTF.

V gene TRBV5-1 combines with J gene TRBJ2-5; maybe TRBD2 (5 bases). V was pared by 3 bases and J by 3 bases, with 15 bases between. CDR3 length: 15 amino acids. CDR1 is SGHRS and CDR2 is YFSETQ in the germline V gene. This CDR3 is CASSWNTGKEETQYF. Written as DNA, the CDR3 is TGCGCCAGCAGCTGGAATACCGGGAAAGAAGAGACCCAGTACTTC. The whole variable domain, remainder taken from reference TRBV5-1 and TRBJ2-5, is KAGVTQTPRYLIKTRGQQVTLSCSPISGHRSVSWYQQTPGQGLQFLFEYFSETQRNKGNFPGRFSGRQFSNSRSEMNVSTLELGDSALYLCASSWNTGKEETQYFGPGTRLLVL.

The V call is TRBV7-9, the J call TRBJ1-2; D not certain. Germline CDR1 is SEHNR and CDR2 is FQNEAQ (reference sequence). CDR3 size: 14 residues. With 4 bases removed from V and 4 bases from J, the gap between germline ends came to 13 bases. The CDR3 region has the DNA TGTGCCAGCAGCTCCCCCCAAGCGTTCTATGGCTACACCTTC. Translated: CASSSPQAFYGYTF.

With respect to this clonotype: A much larger clone is a single base away; this may be a read error. This chain connects TRBV11-1 to TRBJ2-1, with 7 bases identical to TRBD1. V lost 4 bases to trimming and J lost 6 bases; unmatched junction nucleotides: 6. Per germline, CDR1 SGHAT and CDR2 FQDESV (reference sequence). There are 14 residues in the CDR3. The DNA of the CDR3 is TGTGCCAGCAGCTGGAAGACAGGGACCAATGAGCAGTTCTTC. Its translation: CASSWKTGTNEQFF.

The V call is TRBV19, the J call TRBJ2-1, with D unresolved. The CDR3 is made up of 14 amino acids. Germline assignment: CDR1 LNHDA and CDR2 SQIVND (reference sequence). Between the trimmed V and J ends, which lost 5 bases and 0 bases, there was a span of 8 bases. CDR3 sequence reads: CASSAMSSYNEQFF. The DNA of the CDR3 is TGTGCCAGTAGTGCCATGAGCTCCTACAATGAGCAGTTCTTC.

The V gene is TRBV3-1, the J gene TRBJ1-5; a weak D match, TRBD1 (6 bases). V was cut by 3 bases and J by 3 bases, with 12 bases left in between. The CDR3 length is 15 residues. Germline CDR1 reads LGHDT; CDR2 reads YNNKEL (reference sequence). The CDR3 loop reads CASSQGNRVNQPQHF. CDR3 coding DNA: TGTGCCAGCAGCCAGGGCAACAGGGTCAATCAGCCCCAGCATTTT. Complete variable domain (other parts from reference TRBV3-1 and TRBJ1-5): DTAVSQTPKYLVTQMGNDKSIKCEQNLGHDTMYWYKQDSKKFLKIMFSYNNKELIINETVPNRFSPKSPDKAHLNLHINSLELGDSAVYFCASSQGNRVNQPQHFGDGTRLSIL.

There are many counts of this clonotype. V usage is TRBV3-1 and J usage is TRBJ1-1; D unclear. Per the germline V gene, CDR1 is LGHDT and CDR2 is YNNKEL (reference sequence). V dropped 0 bases and J dropped 6 bases, with 5 bases sitting between them. CDR3 length: 12 amino acids. CDR3 loop: CASSQEGPEAFF. The CDR3 DNA sequence: TGTGCCAGCAGCCAAGAAGGCCCTGAAGCTTTCTTT. The full variable domain, in which reference TRBV3-1 and TRBJ1-1 provide the parts outside the CDR3, is DTAVSQTPKYLVTQMGNDKSIKCEQNLGHDTMYWYKQDSKKFLKIMFSYNNKELIINETVPNRFSPKSPDKAHLNLHINSLELGDSAVYFCASSQEGPEAFFGQGTRLTVV.

Notes on this clonotype: A much larger clone sits a single nucleotide away, making a read error possible. The V gene is TRBV27, the J gene TRBJ1-3; tentatively, D is TRBD1 (5 bases). Per germline, CDR1 MNHEY and CDR2 SMNVEV (reference sequence). This CDR3 spans 14 amino acids. The CDR3 protein is CASSLKGTGSTIYF. The CDR3 bases are TGTGCCAGCAGTTTAAAAGGGACTGGAAGCACCATATATTTT.